The source of this T cell receptor beta chain is a study of cytomegalovirus exposure and HLA in healthy donors (dated by TCRdb to the late 2010s). Context from the whole study: An earlier analysis of approximately 550 of the donors reported 250 to 300 Gb of sequence data and around 110 million unique TCR beta sequences from some 180 million T cells. An early release covering just under 650 HLA-typed donors comprised about 300 gigabases of sequencing data and 85 million to 100 million unique TCR sequences. Of the 398 genotyped donors, about 80% fell in the genetic ancestry cluster associated with self-reported Caucasian donors. The aim of the study was to test whether cataloging public T cell receptors could identify signatures of past pathogen exposure. Using immunosequencing, the study profiled T cell repertoires from 500 to 800 subjects and related those repertoires to cytomegalovirus serostatus. In addition to the first cohort of around 670 subjects, a separate validation cohort of under 150 different subjects was used. The study combined high-throughput TCR immunosequencing, statistical association of individual TCRs with disease status, and machine learning to predict cytomegalovirus infection status. A later analysis re-examined previously published TCR beta repertoires from over 500 donors and added high-resolution HLA genotyping to investigate patterns of TCR occurrence. Rather than using new phenotypic data, the later analysis identified candidate immune exposures from TCR beta sequences and from how often those sequences occurred across donors. An earlier analysis of around 640 of the donors used high-throughput TCR beta sequencing to judge whether each TCR beta V gene segment behaved as functional or pseudogenic. Donor age, sex, ethnicity and CMV serostatus were compiled together with the repertoire data. A later genetic analysis used genome-wide SNP genotypes for about three fifths of the roughly 700 donors, treating that subset as a discovery cohort. Every discovery cohort repertoire had been produced on one sequencing platform. HLA typing included class I and class II loci at four-digit resolution. The number of typed donors differed by locus: about 629-640 for A, B, C, DRB1 and DQB1; 500 to 550 for DQA1; about 600 for DPA1; and about 470 for DPB1. Four to six DR-DQ haplotypes were handled as single units for association and clustering, since linkage in the cohort was strong. Among some 400 genotyped donors of the cohort, an average of about 240,000 unique TCR beta nucleotide sequences were sequenced per donor, around a sixth of them non-productive.

The cohort comprised some 680 healthy bone marrow donors. All cohort members were sampled while nominally healthy, although unrecorded immune exposures were likely present. The donor tested CMV seropositive and was one of the 289 seropositive cohort members. A peripheral blood sample was provided by each donor, and peripheral blood mononuclear cells were used for TCR beta sequencing. The Qiagen DNeasy Blood Extraction Kit was used to extract genomic DNA from the blood cell samples. Libraries were constructed by the immunoSEQ multiplex PCR assay. For the multiplex PCR, a mixture combining 60 forward primers for TCR Vbeta segments and 13 reverse primers for TCR Jbeta segments was used. A multiplex PCR assay on genomic DNA amplified the CDR3 region of rearranged TCR beta genes. Amplified TCR beta libraries were sequenced as 87-base-pair reads on the Illumina HiSeq System. The authors processed their data as follows. A later analysis counted some 74 million unique TCR beta chains across the 666 repertoires, and approximately 11 million of these chains were shared by at least two donors. Raw reads were error-corrected and collapsed into unique sequences with a nearest-neighbor algorithm that merged closely related sequences to remove PCR and sequencing errors. V, D and J gene segments were assigned by aligning CDR3 sequences to IMGT reference sequences. Each retained sequence needed at least a six-nucleotide match to both a V gene segment and a J gene segment. A rearrangement was called productive if the CDR3 had no stop codons and remained in frame with V and J, and every other rearrangement was called non-productive. Following IMGT convention, CDR3 was defined as the stretch from the second conserved V-encoded cysteine up to the conserved J-encoded phenylalanine. Sequences without an unambiguous match to a single V gene segment were excluded from the earlier analysis of about 640 of the donors. An earlier analysis of a few hundred of the donors called V segments functional above 56.7% productive rearrangements and segregating when the between-donor standard deviation exceeded 5%. To diagnose cytomegalovirus status from the catalog of TCR beta chain sequences, a statistical classification framework was built. A later analysis assigned V and J genes by comparing TCR nucleotide sequences with IMGT/GENE-DB human TR gene sequences. In a later analysis, CDR3 sequences and most-parsimonious VDJ recombination scenarios were assigned using the TCRdist pipeline. In a later analysis, each TCR beta chain was defined by its CDR3 amino acid sequence together with its V-gene family, and reads lacking a unique V-gene family were excluded. As a way to deal with suspected cross-contamination and a sequencing artifact, a later analysis dropped roughly 600 nucleotide sequences that were highly shared and had low generation probability. A later analysis calculated a clonal expansion index for each public chain from normalized within-repertoire ranks of inferred template counts. A later analysis computed generation probabilities with a VDJ recombination model fitted to out-of-frame rearrangements, and checked the results against IGoR. Hypergeometric tests were used in a later analysis to score TCR-TCR, TCR-HLA and TCR-CMV co-occurrence, with a repertoire-size bias correction applied to the TCR pairs. False discovery rates were estimated in a later analysis by permuting HLA or CMV assignments 20 times. In a later analysis, co-occurring TCRs were grouped using DBSCAN, with TCRdist sequence similarity added in when clustering inside HLA-allele-positive subsets. For co-occurrence clustering, repertoires with fewer than 30,000 or more than 120,000 public chains were excluded, along with roughly 5 repertoires with anomalous nucleotide sharing. Not all clones reach the TCRdb copy of this immuneACCESS table, which keeps in-frame sequences only. Checked studies attribute under half of the gap to unresolved V genes and leave the rest unexplained. V and J calls and clone size follow that table, whereas D and trimming were derived from the DNA. The sample contains roughly 240,000 clones, around 80% of them found a single time. The ten largest clones add up to around 5.4% of the sample.

Notes on this clone: The antigen it recognizes is unknown. Base qualities are not provided; no much larger clone lies one nucleotide away.

The full study reports these points: The cohort was sequenced for TCR beta chains only, and without alpha or paired-chain data the features that could be detected were limited. The only immune exposure information available for the cohort was CMV serostatus. The study gave a list of under 200 TCR beta chains associated with cytomegalovirus. In both the original and validation cohorts, the classifier was reported to diagnose cytomegalovirus status with high specificity and sensitivity. Most CMV-associated TCR beta chains appeared to be HLA-restricted in a later analysis, and the HLA associations seemed to be driven largely by CMV exposure. When HLA alleles, especially DR and DQ, strongly co-occurred, TCR associations were difficult to assign to individual alleles. Because counts were too low, seventeen rarely observed V segments, including chromosome 9 orphons, were excluded from the earlier analysis of fewer than 650 of the donors. In a later analysis, HLA-associated TCR beta chains showed more clonal expansion and lower generation probabilities than non-associated chains that were equally common. A further reported finding was that TCR beta sequences accurately predicted the HLA-A and HLA-B alleles for most subjects in the first cohort. According to a later genetic analysis, donors in an Asian-associated ancestry cluster had fewer N-insertions in productive TCRs than the approximately 690-donor mean. In an earlier analysis of fewer than 700 of the donors, most TCR beta V segments appeared in productive rearrangements about 87% or about 30% of the time, broadly matching IMGT annotations. The authors suggested that the approach could potentially be generalized to other disease states and immunological phenotypes. Specific HLA alleles were associated with 15,000 to 20,000 TCR beta sequences at a false discovery rate of 0.05 in a later analysis. The presence/absence analyses assumed that sequencing depth was roughly uniform across donors, and that assumption may not be true. According to a later analysis, TCR association rates differed among HLA loci, with DRB1 alleles showing the most associated TCRs and HLA-C alleles showing the fewest. An association between a missense DCLRE1C variant and V-gene and J-gene trimming of TCR beta chains was found in a later genetic analysis and replicated in an independent cohort. Linkage disequilibrium might explain the correlated functional status among segregating V segments, but an unknown experimental factor could not be excluded. Three of the identified cytomegalovirus-associated TCR beta chains were confirmed in vitro to be specific for cytomegalovirus antigens. Because HLA typing was missing for some donors at each locus, association tests included only the typed subset. A cluster of highly shared sequence variants was judged likely to be a technical artifact of the sequencing pipeline. Several of the top co-occurrence clusters appeared to be linked to parvovirus B19, influenza, CMV and Epstein-Barr virus, according to a later analysis. Most TCR sequences were seen in very few donors, while some public TCRs were found in many individuals.

Input material: PBMCs. The source is a woman in her thirties or forties in good health and CMV-seropositive.

The CDR3 has the sequence CATSGLTGGVEKLFF. The DNA sequence is given as TGTGCCACCAGCGGGTTGACAGGGGGAGTTGAAAAACTGTTTTTT. In this chain, TRBV15 is recombined with TRBJ1-4; TRBD1 matches 9 bases in the middle. V and J are trimmed by 5 bases and 7 bases, and the gene matches miss 8 bases of the junction. The cysteine opens and the phenylalanine closes a CDR3 of 15 amino acids. Only the CDR3 part of the read is kept: 45 bases, read in frame from the first base. Based on the germline V gene (reference sequence), the CDR1 and CDR2 sequences are LNHNV and YYDKDF.